The next 9 T cell receptor beta chains were all read from a single sample in a study of OX40 agonist ivuxolimab in advanced cancers. The protocol was immunoSEQ multiplex PCR, while the TCRdb copy is restricted to in-frame clones and leaves out a portion. Among roughly 90,000 clones listed, 94% were seen once. Specimen: CD4+ or CD8+ T cells sorted from blood, collected in a trial of the OX40 agonist ivuxolimab. The source is an adult with an advanced solid tumor such as melanoma, head and neck, liver or kidney cancer.

The chain recombines TRBV5-5 with TRBJ2-7, with D tentatively TRBD1 or TRBD2 (5 bases each). This CDR3 region has 13 residues. Trimming took off 4 bases at V and 6 bases at J, with 14 bases between the two ends. In germline, CDR1 is SGHKS, CDR2 YYEKEE (reference sequence). CDR3 sequence: CASSPRVGTEQYF. The CDR3 bases are TGTGCCAGCAGCCCCCGGGTGGGGACCGAGCAGTACTTC.

This chain joins TRBV7-2 and TRBJ2-5, with D possibly TRBD1 on 5 matching bases. This CDR3 region has 13 residues. Looked up from germline, CDR1 is SGHTA and CDR2 is FQGNSA. The V end was cut by 0 bases, the J end by 3 bases, with 5 bases between. CDR3 loop: CASSLAREETQYF. The DNA for the CDR3 is TGTGCCAGCAGCTTAGCCAGGGAAGAGACCCAGTACTTC.

The rearrangement joins TRBV19 to TRBJ1-4; D unresolved. In germline, CDR1 is LNHDA, CDR2 SQIVND (reference sequence). Trimming took 9 bases from V and 10 from J, leaving 9 bases between them. This CDR3 region has 10 residues. The DNA of the CDR3 is TGTGCCAGCGCTGGGAGAAAACTGTTTTTT. Residues: CASAGRKLFF.

The chain uses TRBV10-3 and TRBJ2-3, with TRBD2 identical over 8 bases. The germline gives CDR1 ENHRY, CDR2 SYGVKD. With V trimmed by 10 bases and J by 4 bases, 13 bases remained unmatched. The CDR3 runs to 15 residues. For the CDR3, the DNA is TGTGCCACTCGTCCTCTCGGGGGGGCCTCAGATACGCAGTATTTT. It codes for CATRPLGGASDTQYF.

The V and J genes are TRBV9 and TRBJ1-6, with a possible D match to TRBD1 (5 bases). Trimming shortened V by 0 bases and J by 6 bases, and 10 bases separated the two germline ends. The CDR3 loop spans 15 amino acids. Germline V gives CDR1 SGDLS, CDR2 YYNGEE. In DNA, the CDR3 is TGTGCCAGCAGCGTAGAGGGGTACGGTAATTCACCCCTCCACTTT. Protein sequence: CASSVEGYGNSPLHF.

V and J are TRBV6-5 and TRBJ2-7, with 10 bases that match TRBD2. Germline CDR1 is MNHEY and CDR2 is SVGAGI. This CDR3 has 15 amino acids. The V and J ends lost 6 bases and 5 bases, in that order; junction bases with no gene match: 10. This CDR3 reads CASSPNLAGVNEQYF. DNA for the CDR3: TGTGCCAGCAGCCCGAATCTAGCGGGAGTCAACGAGCAGTACTTC.

This chain uses TRBV19 with TRBJ1-1; no firm D call. Trimming took 5 bases from V and 0 from J, leaving 10 bases between them. There are 14 residues in the CDR3. Germline lookup yields CDR1 LNHDA and CDR2 SQIVND (reference sequence). The DNA of the CDR3 is TGTGCCAGTAGTTGGCCAGACATGAACACTGAAGCTTTCTTT. This codes for CASSWPDMNTEAFF.

The table lists this clone with a count of one. The J gene is TRBJ2-7, the V gene TRBV6-5; D unclear. The germline V gene has CDR1 MNHEY and CDR2 SVGAGI. This CDR3 is 12 amino acids long. V lost 6 bases, J lost 4 bases, and 10 bases lay in between. The CDR3 region is CASSPSPYEQYF. The CDR3 bases are TGTGCCAGCAGCCCCTCCCCTTACGAGCAGTACTTC.

A single count supports this clone. V is TRBV20-1 and J is TRBJ1-2, with 7 positions matching TRBD1. CDR1 DFQATT and CDR2 SNEGSKA come from the germline V gene (reference sequence). The CDR3 length is 11 residues. The V and J ends lost 6 bases and 4 bases, in that order; junction bases with no gene match: 2. CDR3 protein: CSARDSYGYTF. DNA for the CDR3: TGCAGTGCCCGGGACAGCTATGGCTACACCTTC.